This TCR beta chain was identified in a study of regulatory T cells in long-lasting Graves disease. This clonotype was recorded at least ten times. To make TCR beta libraries, researchers used iRepertoire HTBI primers and Arm-PCR of CDR3 regions. Using its own MiXCR run on the multiplex PCR reads, TCRdb lists one record per CDR3 protein. Of roughly 360,000 distinct CDR3 sequences listed, approximately 25% are singletons. The V end lost 5 bases, the J end lost 2 bases, and 12 bases lay between the germline ends. CDR3 length: 15 amino acids. Documented time point: persistent/refractory GD, antithyroid drugs over 5 years with positive TRAb. Extracted RNA from PBMCs served as the source of the TCR library.

This sample comprised peripheral blood mononuclear cells (PBMCs), obtained when the disease was refractory, from a patient treated with antithyroid drugs. The clonotype comes from a woman aged 40 to 50 with Graves disease. This chain connects TRBV12-3 or TRBV12-4 to TRBJ2-2; TRBD1 is a possible D gene (5 bases). DNA of the CDR3: TGTGCCAGCAGTCTCCGGACATCCAACACCGGGGAGCTGTTTTTT. Translation: CASSLRTSNTGELFF.